This entry lists 29 T cell receptor beta chains sequenced from one sample in a study of cytomegalovirus exposure and HLA in healthy donors. The study ran its PCR with 60 Vbeta and 13 Jbeta primers. Assay: immunoSEQ multiplex PCR; the TCRdb copy retains only in-frame clones and omits some. The sample yields about 150,000 clones, approximately 80% seen once. What was sequenced was PBMCs. The receptor set was obtained from a male donor in good health and CMV-seronegative.

This clone was counted a few times. Within the sample, other DNA sequences also encode this same CDR3. The chain uses TRBV18 and TRBJ2-7; a possible D gene is TRBD1 (5 bases). Trimming cost V 3 bases and J 3 bases, with 6 bases left between them. Germline values: CDR1 KGHSH, CDR2 LQKENI. The CDR3 is 12 residues long. Here the CDR3 reads CASSPRVYEQYF. The DNA of the CDR3 is TGTGCCAGCTCACCCAGGGTCTACGAGCAGTACTTC.

This chain joins TRBV19 and TRBJ2-7; D gene unclear. Germline-derived CDR1 and CDR2 are LNHDA and SQIVND (reference sequence). This CDR3 is 15 amino acids long. V gave up 1 base and J gave up 7 bases, with 17 bases separating them. DNA for the CDR3: TGTGCCAGTAGTATAGGAGACATCCCCTTTCTGGAGCAGTACTTC. This translates into CASSIGDIPFLEQYF.

The chain carries TRBV27 and TRBJ2-1, with D possibly matching TRBD2 (5 bases). The germline CDR1 and CDR2 sequences are MNHEY and SMNVEV (reference sequence). V gave up 2 bases and J gave up 2 bases, with 10 bases separating them. This CDR3 has 15 amino acids. The CDR3 DNA reads as TGTGCCAGCAGTTTAGAACGGGGAGCCTACAATGAGCAGTTCTTC. This encodes CASSLERGAYNEQFF.

V gene TRBV2 combines with J gene TRBJ2-7; D might be TRBD1 (5 bases). The CDR3 has 14 residues. The V end lost 7 bases, the J end lost 3 bases, and 16 bases lay between the germline ends. Germline CDR1 reads SNHLY; CDR2 reads FYNNEI. For the CDR3, the DNA is TGTGCCAGCAATTCTCAAGCTCAGGGCTACGAGCAGTACTTC. Its protein is CASNSQAQGYEQYF.

The chain recombines TRBV7-6 with TRBJ2-3; 9 positions agree with TRBD1. The CDR3 is 15 amino acids. The ends lost 1 base at V and 2 bases at J; junction bases unmatched: 1. Looked up from germline, CDR1 is SGHVS and CDR2 is FNYEAQ. The CDR3 coding sequence is TGTGCCAGCAGCTTAGGGACAGGGGACACAGATACGCAGTATTTT. Its translation: CASSLGTGDTDTQYF.

This rearrangement joins TRBV14 to TRBJ1-1, with TRBD1 as a possible D gene (5 bases). The CDR3 loop spans 14 amino acids. The V and J ends lost 1 base and 7 bases respectively, with 13 bases between them. CDR1 is SGHDN and CDR2 is FVKESK in the germline V gene. CDR3 protein: CASSQGRVYGEAFF. CDR3 coding DNA: TGTGCCAGCAGCCAAGGCAGGGTTTACGGTGAAGCTTTCTTT.

The rearrangement links TRBV6-1 to TRBJ1-5, with 8 bases that match TRBD1. CDR1 is MNHNS, CDR2 SASEGT, per germline. The J segment lost 4 bases and the V segment lost 5 bases, leaving 7 bases of the junction unmatched. CDR3 length: 15 amino acids. CDR3 coding DNA: TGTGCCAGCAGTCTTCCGGGACAGGTAAATCAGCCCCAGCATTTT. Translation: CASSLPGQVNQPQHF.

The CDR3 is CASRGLADNEQFF. The CDR3 DNA follows: TGCGCCAGCAGGGGACTAGCGGACAATGAGCAGTTCTTC. This chain connects TRBV10-1 to TRBJ2-1, with 11 positions matching TRBD2. CDR1 and CDR2 from the germline V gene are WNHNN and SYGVQD (reference sequence). The junction had 0 bases not matched to a gene; V was cut back by 6 bases and J by 5 bases. CDR3 length: 13 residues.

V gene TRBV6-5 combines with J gene TRBJ1-1; D is ambiguous. The ends were cut back, 4 bases at V and 2 bases at J, with 5 bases in the middle. This CDR3 is 12 amino acids long. Germline lookup yields CDR1 MNHEY and CDR2 SVGAGI. The CDR3 coding sequence is TGTGCCAGCAGTTCGGTTAACACTGAAGCTTTCTTT. Translation: CASSSVNTEAFF.

The chain uses TRBV5-6 and TRBJ1-1; 9 bases map to TRBD1. Trimming cost V 3 bases and J 4 bases; bases outside gene matches: 4. Germline assignment: CDR1 SGHDT and CDR2 YYEEEE. This CDR3 comprises 14 residues. The CDR3 coding sequence is TGTGCCAGCAGCTGGGGGACAGGGTTCACTGAAGCTTTCTTT. This sequence encodes CASSWGTGFTEAFF.

The chain joins TRBV7-2 to TRBJ2-2; no reliable D call. Trimming removed 5 bases at V and 0 bases at J, with 13 bases between. CDR3 length: 16 residues. CDR1 and CDR2 from the germline V gene are SGHTA and FQGNSA. CDR3 DNA sequence: TGTGCCAGCAGCGCGCAGGCGCACCCGAACACCGGGGAGCTGTTTTTT. Its translation: CASSAQAHPNTGELFF.

The V and J genes are TRBV27 and TRBJ2-3; 9 bases map to TRBD1. Germline CDR1 MNHEY, CDR2 SMNVEV (reference sequence). The V gene end was trimmed by 5 bases and the J gene end by 3 bases; junction bases not matched to a gene: 9. The CDR3 has 16 amino acids. The CDR3 nucleotides are TGTGCCAGCAGTGACCCGGGACAGGGAATAACAGATACGCAGTATTTT. It codes for CASSDPGQGITDTQYF.

This chain links TRBV11-2 with TRBJ2-1; a weak D match, TRBD1 (6 bases). The CDR3 contains 15 residues. Germline-derived CDR1 and CDR2 are SGHAT and FQNNGV. V gave up 3 bases and J gave up 0 bases, with 9 bases separating them. The CDR3 sequence is CASSFTGFSYNEQFF. The CDR3 DNA is TGTGCCAGCAGCTTTACAGGGTTCTCCTACAATGAGCAGTTCTTC.

The J gene is TRBJ2-7, the V gene TRBV15; 9 bases map to TRBD1. The CDR3 is 15 amino acids. V lost 5 bases, J lost 4 bases, and 9 bases stayed unmatched. CDR1 LNHNV and CDR2 YYDKDF come from the germline V gene (reference sequence). Written as DNA, the CDR3 is TGTGCCACCAGCCCGGGGAGACAGGGGGTGTACGAGCAGTACTTC. This codes for CATSPGRQGVYEQYF.

The V gene is TRBV9, the J gene TRBJ2-3, with unresolved D. The CDR3 totals 13 residues. The V gene lost 5 bases and the J gene lost 1 base, with 8 bases spanning the gap. CDR1 SGDLS and CDR2 YYNGEE come from the germline V gene. CDR3 nucleotide sequence: TGTGCCAGCAGTGACATAGGCACAGATACGCAGTATTTT. Amino acid sequence: CASSDIGTDTQYF.

V usage is TRBV25-1 and J usage is TRBJ1-2; TRBD1 might be the D (5 bases). Trimming removed 5 bases at V and 0 bases at J, with 19 bases between. Germline CDR1 reads MGHDK; CDR2 reads SYGVNS. The CDR3 extends over 17 amino acids. This CDR3 is CASSRGTPQSPNYGYTF. DNA of the CDR3: TGTGCCAGCAGTAGAGGGACTCCTCAAAGCCCTAACTATGGCTACACCTTC.

The chain combines TRBV2 with TRBJ2-1; 11 bases agree with TRBD2. The CDR3 has 16 residues. The trim removed 4 bases at V and 5 bases at J, leaving 7 bases unmatched. Germline CDR1 and CDR2: SNHLY and FYNNEI. The CDR3 here is CASSVALAGGDNEQFF. DNA for the CDR3: TGTGCCAGCAGTGTAGCTCTAGCGGGAGGAGACAATGAGCAGTTCTTC. Drawing the rest from reference TRBV2 and TRBJ2-1, the complete variable domain is EPEVTQTPSHQVTQMGQEVILRCVPISNHLYFYWYRQILGQKVEFLVSFYNNEISEKSEIFDDQFSVERPDGSNFTLKIRSTKLEDSAMYFCASSVALAGGDNEQFFGPGTRLTVL.

This clone was seen a handful of times. The V gene is TRBV6-6, the J gene TRBJ2-5; D not certain. Trimming stripped 0 bases from V and 1 base from J, with 3 bases between. Germline lookup yields CDR1 MNHNY and CDR2 SVGAGI (reference sequence). The CDR3 runs 13 residues. CDR3 DNA sequence: TGTGCCAGCAGTTACTCGGCCCAAGAGACCCAGTACTTC. Protein product: CASSYSAQETQYF.

This chain joins TRBV5-1 and TRBJ2-1; 10 bases match TRBD2. Losses at the gene ends were 2 bases for V and 4 bases for J; bases not matched to a gene: 12. CDR1 and CDR2 from the germline V gene are SGHRS and YFSETQ. This CDR3 comprises 18 residues. The DNA of the CDR3 is TGCGCCAGCAGCTTTTGGCAGGGGGCTAGCGGGAGTTACAATGAGCAGTTCTTC. This encodes CASSFWQGASGSYNEQFF.

This chain connects TRBV27 to TRBJ2-3; 11 bases fit TRBD2. Looked up from germline, CDR1 is MNHEY and CDR2 is SMNVEV (reference sequence). V was pared by 6 bases and J by 2 bases, with 7 bases of the junction left unmatched. This CDR3 is 16 amino acids long. The CDR3 nucleotides read TGTGCCAGCAGACGGGGGACTAGCGGATTCACAGATACGCAGTATTTT. Translated, it gives CASRRGTSGFTDTQYF.

The gene calls are TRBV28 and TRBJ2-6; TRBD2 might be the D (6 bases). V lost 5 bases, J lost 0 bases, and 14 bases lay in between. Per germline, CDR1 MDHEN and CDR2 SYDVKM. The CDR3 length is 17 residues. CDR3 sequence (DNA): TGTGCCAGCAGTGCGGGACTGACTCCCTCTGGGGCCAACGTCCTGACTTTC. It encodes CASSAGLTPSGANVLTF.

The V call is TRBV19, the J call TRBJ2-2; possibly TRBD1 for D (6 bases). Trimming cost V 7 bases and J 2 bases, with 14 bases left between them. Germline V gene lookup returns CDR1 LNHDA and CDR2 SQIVND (reference sequence). This CDR3 region has 15 residues. The CDR3 DNA reads as TGTGCCAGTACCACCACAGGGACCAACACCGGGGAGCTGTTTTTT. As protein: CASTTTGTNTGELFF.

The V and J genes are TRBV7-3 and TRBJ1-5; no definite D call. With 4 bases removed from V and 5 bases from J, the gap between germline ends came to 12 bases. This CDR3 is 14 amino acids long. Germline V CDR1 and CDR2: SGHTA, FQGTGA. Here the CDR3 DNA reads TGTGCCAGCAGCTCCCCCCGGGTGCATCAGCCCCAGCATTTT. It specifies CASSSPRVHQPQHF.

This chain connects TRBV19 to TRBJ1-5, with a possible D match to TRBD1 (6 bases). Trimming pared 7 bases from V and 0 bases from J, leaving 13 bases between. CDR1 is LNHDA and CDR2 is SQIVND in the germline V gene (reference sequence). This CDR3 is built from 15 residues. DNA of the CDR3: TGTGCCAGTAAGGCGGACAGATATAGCAATCAGCCCCAGCATTTT. This gives the protein CASKADRYSNQPQHF.

This clone was picked up a small number of times. The chain employs TRBV19 and TRBJ2-7; D is perhaps TRBD1 (5 bases). Deletions cut 2 bases from V and 4 bases from J, with 12 bases between. Germline V gene data show CDR1 as LNHDA and CDR2 as SQIVND (reference sequence). The CDR3 spans 14 residues. In DNA form, the CDR3 reads TGTGCCAGTAGTATACAGGGTGTCGGTTACGAGCAGTACTTC. Translating it yields CASSIQGVGYEQYF.

V and J are TRBV7-2 and TRBJ1-5; 9 nucleotides agree with TRBD1. V dropped 5 bases and J dropped 7; count of bases not matched to a gene: 9. The CDR3 extends over 15 amino acids. Germline V CDR1 and CDR2: SGHTA, FQGNSA. Written as DNA, the CDR3 is TGTGCCAGCAGCCGGACGGGACAGGGCCTCCAGCCCCAGCATTTT. Translating it yields CASSRTGQGLQPQHF.

The rearrangement uses TRBV10-2 and TRBJ2-2; tentatively, D is TRBD2 (5 bases). Germline CDR1 WSHSY, CDR2 SAAADI. The CDR3 covers 11 residues. V lost 6 bases, J lost 11 bases, and 10 bases lay in between. CDR3 DNA: TGCGCCAGCAGCCTCGGGGATGAGCTGTTTTTT. Translation: CASSLGDELFF.

The CDR3 DNA sequence: TGTGCCAGCATTCAGGGGGCCCGAACTAACTATGGCTACACCTTC. Translating gives CASIQGARTNYGYTF. The V gene is TRBV6-1, the J gene TRBJ1-2, with 8 bases aligning to TRBD1. Trimming at V came to 7 bases and at J to 0 bases, leaving 7 bases not matched to a gene. CDR1 is MNHNS, CDR2 SASEGT, per germline. This CDR3 is built from 15 residues.

The chain employs TRBV10-2 and TRBJ2-1; 7 bases align to TRBD2. V was clipped by 8 bases and J by 7 bases; unmatched bases: 5. Germline V gene data show CDR1 as WSHSY and CDR2 as SAAADI. The CDR3 length is 12 residues. CDR3 in amino acids: CASSEAGNEQFF. The CDR3 DNA follows: TGCGCCAGCTCAGAAGCGGGGAATGAGCAGTTCTTC.